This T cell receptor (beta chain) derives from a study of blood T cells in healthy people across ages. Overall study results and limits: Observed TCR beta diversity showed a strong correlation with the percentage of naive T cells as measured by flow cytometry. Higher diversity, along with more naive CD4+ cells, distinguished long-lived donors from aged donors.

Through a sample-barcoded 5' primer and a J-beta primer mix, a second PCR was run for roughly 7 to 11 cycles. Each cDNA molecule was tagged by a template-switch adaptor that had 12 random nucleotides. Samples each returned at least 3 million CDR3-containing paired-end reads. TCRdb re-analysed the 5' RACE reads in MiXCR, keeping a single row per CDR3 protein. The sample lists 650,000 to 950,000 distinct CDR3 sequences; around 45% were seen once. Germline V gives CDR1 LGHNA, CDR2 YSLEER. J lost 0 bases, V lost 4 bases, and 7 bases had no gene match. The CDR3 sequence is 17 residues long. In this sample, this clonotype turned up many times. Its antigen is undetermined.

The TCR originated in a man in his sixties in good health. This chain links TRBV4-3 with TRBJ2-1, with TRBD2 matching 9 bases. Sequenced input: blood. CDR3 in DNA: TGCGCCAGCAGCCCTGAGCGCGGGGGGGCCTCCTACAATGAGCAGTTCTTC. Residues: CASSPERGGASYNEQFF.